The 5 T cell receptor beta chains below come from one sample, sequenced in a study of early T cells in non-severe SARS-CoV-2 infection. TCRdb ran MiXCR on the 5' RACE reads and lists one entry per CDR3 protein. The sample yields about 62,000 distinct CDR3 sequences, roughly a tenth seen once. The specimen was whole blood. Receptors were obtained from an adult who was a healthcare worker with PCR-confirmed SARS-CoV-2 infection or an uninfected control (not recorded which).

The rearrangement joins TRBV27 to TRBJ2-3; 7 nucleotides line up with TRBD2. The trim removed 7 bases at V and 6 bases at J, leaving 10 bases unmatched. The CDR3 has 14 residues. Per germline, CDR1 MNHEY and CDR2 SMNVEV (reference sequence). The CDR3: CASTSGDGGDTQYF. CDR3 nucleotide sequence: TGTGCCAGCACCAGCGGGGACGGTGGGGATACGCAGTATTTT.

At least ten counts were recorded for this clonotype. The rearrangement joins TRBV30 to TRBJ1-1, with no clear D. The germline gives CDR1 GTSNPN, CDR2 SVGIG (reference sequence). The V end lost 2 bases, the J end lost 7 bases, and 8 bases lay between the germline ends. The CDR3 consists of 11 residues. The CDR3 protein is CAWSPPGEAFF. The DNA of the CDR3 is TGTGCCTGGAGTCCACCGGGTGAAGCTTTCTTT.

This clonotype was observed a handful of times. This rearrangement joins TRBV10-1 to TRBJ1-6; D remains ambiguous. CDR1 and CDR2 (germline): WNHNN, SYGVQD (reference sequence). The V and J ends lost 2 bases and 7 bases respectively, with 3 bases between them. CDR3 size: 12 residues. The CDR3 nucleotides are TGCGCCAGCAGTGAGGGGAATTCACCCCTCCACTTT. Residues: CASSEGNSPLHF.

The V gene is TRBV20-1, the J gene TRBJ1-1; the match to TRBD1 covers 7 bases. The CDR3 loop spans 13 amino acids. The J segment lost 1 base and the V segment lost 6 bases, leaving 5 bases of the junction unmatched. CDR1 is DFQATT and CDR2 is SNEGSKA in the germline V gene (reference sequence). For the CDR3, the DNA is TGCAGTGCAAAGACAGGGACGAACACTGAAGCTTTCTTT. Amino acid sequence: CSAKTGTNTEAFF.

CDR3 in amino acids: CASSPPWRISTDTQYF. The CDR3 DNA follows: TGTGCCAGCAGCCCGCCGTGGCGGATCAGCACAGATACGCAGTATTTT. The rearrangement links TRBV7-9 to TRBJ2-3, with unresolved D. The germline V gene has CDR1 SEHNR and CDR2 FQNEAQ (reference sequence). The CDR3 has 16 amino acids. Trimming shortened V by 5 bases and J by 0 bases, and 15 bases separated the two germline ends.